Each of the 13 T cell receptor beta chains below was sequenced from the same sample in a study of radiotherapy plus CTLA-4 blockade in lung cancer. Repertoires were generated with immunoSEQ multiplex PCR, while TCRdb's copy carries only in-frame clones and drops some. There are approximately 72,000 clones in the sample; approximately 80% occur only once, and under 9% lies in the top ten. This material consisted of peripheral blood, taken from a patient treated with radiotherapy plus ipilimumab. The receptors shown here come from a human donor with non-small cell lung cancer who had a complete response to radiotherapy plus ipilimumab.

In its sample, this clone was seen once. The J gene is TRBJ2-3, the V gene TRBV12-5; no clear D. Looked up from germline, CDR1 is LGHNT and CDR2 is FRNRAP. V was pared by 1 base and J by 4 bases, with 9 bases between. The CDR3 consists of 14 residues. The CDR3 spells CASGLGSTSDTQYF. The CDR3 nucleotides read TGTGCTAGTGGTTTGGGGAGTACCTCAGATACGCAGTATTTT.

The DNA of the CDR3 is TGTGCCAGCAGCTTGGTAGGGTGGGATGTGGGCACTGAAGCTTTCTTT. This sequence encodes CASSLVGWDVGTEAFF. The genes are TRBV5-6 and TRBJ1-1; D gene ambiguous. CDR1 SGHDT and CDR2 YYEEEE come from the germline V gene. The CDR3 is made up of 16 amino acids. V shed 0 bases and J shed 4 bases, with 16 bases lying between them.

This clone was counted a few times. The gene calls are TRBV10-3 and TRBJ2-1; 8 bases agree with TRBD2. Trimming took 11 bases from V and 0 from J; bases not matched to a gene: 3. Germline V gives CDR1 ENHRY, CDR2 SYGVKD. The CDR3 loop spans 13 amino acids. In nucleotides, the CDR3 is TGTGCCGCGCGGGAGGCCTCCTACAATGAGCAGTTCTTC. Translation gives CAAREASYNEQFF.

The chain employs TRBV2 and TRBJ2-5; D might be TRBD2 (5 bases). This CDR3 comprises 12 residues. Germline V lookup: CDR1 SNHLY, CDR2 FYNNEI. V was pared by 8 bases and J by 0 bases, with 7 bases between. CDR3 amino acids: CASRGDQETQYF. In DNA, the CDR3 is TGTGCCAGCCGGGGTGACCAAGAGACCCAGTACTTC.

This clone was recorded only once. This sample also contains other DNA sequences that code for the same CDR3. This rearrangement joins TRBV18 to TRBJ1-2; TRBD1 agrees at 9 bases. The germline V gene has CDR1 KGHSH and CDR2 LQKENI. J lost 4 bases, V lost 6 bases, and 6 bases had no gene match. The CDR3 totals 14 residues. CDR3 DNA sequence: TGTGCCAGCTCCCCGGACAGGGGTAGCTATGGCTACACCTTC. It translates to CASSPDRGSYGYTF.

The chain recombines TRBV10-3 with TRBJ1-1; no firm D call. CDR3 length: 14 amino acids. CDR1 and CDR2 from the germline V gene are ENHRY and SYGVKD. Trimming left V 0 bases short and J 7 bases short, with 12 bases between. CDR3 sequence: CAISESKMSHEAFF. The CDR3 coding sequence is TGTGCCATCAGTGAGTCGAAGATGTCCCATGAAGCTTTCTTT.

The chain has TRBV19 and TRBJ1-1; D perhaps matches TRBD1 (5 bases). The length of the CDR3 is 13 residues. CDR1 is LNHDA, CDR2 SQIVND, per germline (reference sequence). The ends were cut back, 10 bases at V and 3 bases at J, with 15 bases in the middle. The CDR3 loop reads CATRLGGDTEAFF. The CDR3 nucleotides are TGTGCCACCCGACTGGGGGGAGACACTGAAGCTTTCTTT.

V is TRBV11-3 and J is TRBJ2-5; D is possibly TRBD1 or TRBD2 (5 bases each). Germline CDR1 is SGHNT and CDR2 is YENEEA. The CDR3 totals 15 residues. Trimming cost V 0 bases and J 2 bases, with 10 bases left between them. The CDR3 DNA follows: TGTGCCAGCAGCTTAGATCGGGACCGGCAAGAGACCCAGTACTTC. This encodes CASSLDRDRQETQYF.

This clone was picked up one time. In DNA, the CDR3 is TGTGCCAGCAGCTTAATCCCATACCGCCGGGTCCACTTCACCGGGGAGCTGTTTTTT. Its protein product is CASSLIPYRRVHFTGELFF. The chain joins TRBV7-8 to TRBJ2-2, with no clear D. V lost 2 bases to trimming and J lost 4 bases, with 23 bases between them. The CDR3 spans 19 residues. Germline V CDR1 and CDR2: SGHVS, FQNEAQ.

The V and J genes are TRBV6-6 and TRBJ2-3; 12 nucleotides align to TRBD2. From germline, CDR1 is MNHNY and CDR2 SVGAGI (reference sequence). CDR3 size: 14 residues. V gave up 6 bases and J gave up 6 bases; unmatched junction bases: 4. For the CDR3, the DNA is TGTGCCAGCAGCCGGACTAGCGGGGCGGATACGCAGTATTTT. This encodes CASSRTSGADTQYF.

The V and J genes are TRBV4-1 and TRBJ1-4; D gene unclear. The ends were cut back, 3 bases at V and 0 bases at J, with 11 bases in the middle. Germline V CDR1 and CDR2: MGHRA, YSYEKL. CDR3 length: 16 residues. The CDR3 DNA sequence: TGCGCCAGCAGCCACCCAGAGGGCGCAACTAATGAAAAACTGTTTTTT. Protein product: CASSHPEGATNEKLFF.

The CDR3 spells CASGTGGNTEAFF. CDR3 nucleotide sequence: TGTGCCAGCGGAACAGGGGGGAACACTGAAGCTTTCTTT. The chain uses TRBV9 and TRBJ1-1, with 8 bases that match TRBD1. Germline V gene data show CDR1 as SGDLS and CDR2 as YYNGEE. J lost 1 base, V lost 7 bases, and 3 bases had no gene match. The CDR3 sequence is 13 residues long. Drawing the rest from reference TRBV9 and TRBJ1-1, the complete variable domain is DSGVTQTPKHLITATGQRVTLRCSPRSGDLSVYWYQQSLDQGLQFLIQYYNGEERAKGNILERFSAQQFPDLHSELNLSSLELGDSALYFCASGTGGNTEAFFGQGTRLTVV.

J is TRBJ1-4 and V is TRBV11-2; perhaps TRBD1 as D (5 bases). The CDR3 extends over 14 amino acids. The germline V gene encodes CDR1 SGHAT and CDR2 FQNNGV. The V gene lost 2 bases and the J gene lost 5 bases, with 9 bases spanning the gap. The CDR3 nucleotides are TGTGCCAGCAGCTTATTGGGGGGGAATGAAAAACTGTTTTTT. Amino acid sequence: CASSLLGGNEKLFF.